This T cell receptor (beta chain) was captured in a study of blood T cell repertoires in COVID-19. As for the study in general: Nucleic acid was either cDNA or gDNA, and it came from T cells, B-cell-depleted T cells, or PBMCs.

V lost 1 base and J 9 bases, leaving 14 bases between the germline ends. Germline CDR1 is SGHRS and CDR2 is YFSETQ. CDR3 length: 15 amino acids. The table came from immunoSEQ multiplex PCR; TCRdb's copy has only in-frame clones and leaves some out. This sample has more than 95,000 clones, with 65% to 90% found just once. Sequencing was carried out using peripheral blood. This receptor was obtained from a woman aged 80 or over with acute or convalescent COVID-19. The chain joins TRBV5-1 to TRBJ1-6, with D possibly being TRBD1 (5 bases). This chain's CDR3 is CASSLPSGGPSPLHF. The CDR3 nucleotides are TGCGCCAGCAGCTTGCCATCCGGGGGACCTTCACCCCTCCACTTT. The whole variable domain, filled in from reference TRBV5-1 and TRBJ1-6, reads KAGVTQTPRYLIKTRGQQVTLSCSPISGHRSVSWYQQTPGQGLQFLFEYFSETQRNKGNFPGRFSGRQFSNSRSEMNVSTLELGDSALYLCASSLPSGGPSPLHFGNGTRLTVT.